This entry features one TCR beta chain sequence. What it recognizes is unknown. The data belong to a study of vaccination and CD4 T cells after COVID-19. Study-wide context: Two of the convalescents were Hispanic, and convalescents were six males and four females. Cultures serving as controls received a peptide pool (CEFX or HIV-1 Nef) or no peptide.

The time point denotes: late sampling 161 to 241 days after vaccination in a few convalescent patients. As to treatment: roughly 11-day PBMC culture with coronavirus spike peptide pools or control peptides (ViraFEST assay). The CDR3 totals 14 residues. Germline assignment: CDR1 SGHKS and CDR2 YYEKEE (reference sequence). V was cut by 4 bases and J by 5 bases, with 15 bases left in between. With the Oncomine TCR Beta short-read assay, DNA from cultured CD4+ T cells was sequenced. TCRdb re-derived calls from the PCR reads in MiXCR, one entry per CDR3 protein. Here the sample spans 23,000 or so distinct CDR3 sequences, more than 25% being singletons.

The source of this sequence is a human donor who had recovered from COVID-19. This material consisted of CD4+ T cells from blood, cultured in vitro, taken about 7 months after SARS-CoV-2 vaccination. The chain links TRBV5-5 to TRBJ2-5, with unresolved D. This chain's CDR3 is CASSLSPLEETQYF. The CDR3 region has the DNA TGTGCCAGCAGCCTCAGCCCGTTGGAGGAGACCCAGTACTTC.